What follows are 16 T cell receptor beta chains derived from one specimen sequenced in a study of shared clonotypes between healthy human individuals (dated by TCRdb to between 2020 and 2021). For the CD8 naive samples, CD45RO-negative cells were positively selected for CCR7, yielding a CD45RA+CCR7+ population from which TemRA cells were excluded. Library preparation used the immunoSEQ multiplex PCR assay. TCRdb re-hosts the immuneACCESS table, in-frame sequences only. Its copies lack some clones; in the studies checked, an unresolved V gene accounts for under half of them, and the cause for the rest is not known. The sample table lists 760,000 or so clones, about 96% of them with a count of one. Jointly, the top ten make up less than 0.25% of the sample. Sequencing was carried out using naive CD8+ T cells sorted from blood. The meaning of the sample's cell subset or site label: CD45RA+CCR7+. All receptors derive from a man under 40 in good health.

The chain combines TRBV7-6 with TRBJ2-1, with 8 bases fitting TRBD1. V lost 4 bases to trimming and J lost 7 bases; unmatched junction nucleotides: 12. The germline V gene has CDR1 SGHVS and CDR2 FNYEAQ. This CDR3 spans 16 amino acids. The CDR3 spells CASSSRGWTGTNEQFF. DNA of the CDR3: TGTGCCAGCAGCTCGAGAGGTTGGACAGGGACTAATGAGCAGTTCTTC.

This sequence joins TRBV11-2 and TRBJ2-7; no reliable D call. The CDR3 is 13 residues long. The V gene lost 5 bases and the J gene lost 6 bases, with 14 bases spanning the gap. CDR1 and CDR2 (germline): SGHAT, FQNNGV. In DNA, the CDR3 is TGTGCCAGCAGCCTCCTCGGTAGCACCGAGCAGTACTTC. As protein: CASSLLGSTEQYF.

The gene calls are TRBV7-9 and TRBJ1-2; tentatively, D is TRBD1 (5 bases). With 4 bases removed from V and 2 bases from J, the gap between germline ends came to 14 bases. The CDR3 spans 15 residues. Germline lookup yields CDR1 SEHNR and CDR2 FQNEAQ (reference sequence). The CDR3 spells CASSSPGGTNYGYTF. The CDR3 DNA follows: TGTGCCAGCAGCTCCCCGGGCGGGACGAACTATGGCTACACCTTC. The entire variable domain, with the rest obtained from reference TRBV7-9 and TRBJ1-2, is as follows: DTGVSQNPRHKITKRGQNVTFRCDPISEHNRLYWYRQTLGQGPEFLTYFQNEAQLEKSRLLSDRFSAERPKGSFSTLEIQRTEQGDSAMYLCASSSPGGTNYGYTFGSGTRLTVV.

The chain joins TRBV10-2 to TRBJ2-1; either TRBD1 or TRBD2 may supply D (7 bases each). Trimming removed 4 bases at V and 5 bases at J, with 18 bases between. This CDR3 is built from 16 residues. Germline V gives CDR1 WSHSY, CDR2 SAAADI. The CDR3 coding sequence is TGCGCCAGCAGTGTGGGAGCGGGACAGCTGGACAATGAGCAGTTCTTC. This codes for CASSVGAGQLDNEQFF.

This chain links TRBV13 with TRBJ2-7; no reliable D call. The ends were cut back, 5 bases at V and 2 bases at J, with 13 bases in the middle. The CDR3 consists of 14 residues. Germline-derived CDR1 and CDR2 are PRHDT and FYEKMQ (reference sequence). The CDR3 nucleotides are TGTGCCAGCAGCGTGACGGACGCTACCTACGAGCAGTACTTC. As protein: CASSVTDATYEQYF.

The CDR3 DNA reads as TGTGCCAGCAGACGAGGGGACGGGGAGCTGTTTTTT. Amino acids: CASRRGDGELFF. The chain combines TRBV27 with TRBJ2-2; D possibly matches TRBD1 or TRBD2 (5 bases each). V was trimmed by 6 bases and J by 7 bases, leaving 9 bases between them. Germline-derived CDR1 and CDR2 are MNHEY and SMNVEV (reference sequence). CDR3 length equals 12 residues.

The CDR3 DNA is TGTGCCAGCAGCCTTGGGACAGCTGAATTAACCTACGAGCAGTACTTC. Translating gives CASSLGTAELTYEQYF. The chain employs TRBV7-2 and TRBJ2-7; 7 nucleotides match TRBD1. V was clipped by 5 bases and J by 2 bases; unmatched bases: 12. This CDR3 region has 16 residues. Germline V gives CDR1 SGHTA, CDR2 FQGNSA.

The V call is TRBV7-9, the J call TRBJ1-2; 7 bases are shared with TRBD1. The CDR3 loop spans 13 amino acids. V lost 6 bases and J lost 4; bases outside the gene matches: 5. Germline V gene sequence: CDR1 SEHNR, CDR2 FQNEAQ (reference sequence). This chain's CDR3 is CASSRGQFYGYTF. CDR3 coding DNA: TGTGCCAGCAGTAGGGGACAGTTCTATGGCTACACCTTC.

The sample holds one count of this clone. The rearrangement links TRBV2 to TRBJ2-1; D could derive from TRBD1 or TRBD2 (5 bases each). The CDR3 is made up of 16 amino acids. Trimming removed 7 bases at V and 9 bases at J, with 25 bases between. Looked up from germline, CDR1 is SNHLY and CDR2 is FYNNEI. The CDR3 protein is CASNAPTGSGDSEQFF. In DNA, the CDR3 is TGTGCCAGCAATGCTCCGACGGGAAGTGGAGACAGTGAGCAGTTCTTC.

J is TRBJ2-3 and V is TRBV19; D is uncertain. The CDR3 loop spans 13 amino acids. The V end lost 8 bases, the J end lost 0 bases, and 9 bases lay between the germline ends. Germline values: CDR1 LNHDA, CDR2 SQIVND (reference sequence). CDR3 bases: TGTGCCAGTTCAAGGGTTAGCACAGATACGCAGTATTTT. It is translated as CASSRVSTDTQYF. The whole variable domain, filled in from reference TRBV19 and TRBJ2-3, reads DGGITQSPKYLFRKEGQNVTLSCEQNLNHDAMYWYRQDPGQGLRLIYYSQIVNDFQKGDIAEGYSVSREKKESFPLTVTSAQKNPTAFYLCASSRVSTDTQYFGPGTRLTVL.

CDR3 nucleotide sequence: TGCAGCGTTGTTGGGGGAGTGCCTTTTGAGACCCAGTACTTC. Translated, it gives CSVVGGVPFETQYF. The gene calls are TRBV29-1 and TRBJ2-5; D is tentatively TRBD1 or TRBD2 (5 bases each). The CDR3 extends over 14 amino acids. Germline CDR1 and CDR2: SQVTM and ANQGSEA. V was trimmed by 4 bases and J by 5 bases, leaving 17 bases between them.

The V and J genes are TRBV19 and TRBJ2-5, with 7 bases matching TRBD2. Germline V gene lookup returns CDR1 LNHDA and CDR2 SQIVND (reference sequence). The CDR3 is 14 residues long. V gave up 9 bases and J gave up 8 bases; unmatched junction bases: 15. The CDR3 sequence is CARKAGGGRETQYF. The CDR3 DNA is TGTGCCAGAAAAGCTGGGGGGGGAAGAGAAACCCAGTACTTC.

CDR3 sequence (DNA): TGCGCCAGCAGCAGACTAGCGGGAAAGGCCGGGGAGCTGTTTTTT. Amino acids: CASSRLAGKAGELFF. The rearrangement uses TRBV4-1 and TRBJ2-2; 11 positions agree with TRBD2. The CDR3 is 15 amino acids. Per germline, CDR1 MGHRA and CDR2 YSYEKL. Trimming at V came to 5 bases and at J to 6 bases, leaving 5 bases not matched to a gene.

The chain employs TRBV18 and TRBJ2-7; 9 bases map to TRBD1. This CDR3 region has 17 residues. Trimming removed 3 bases from V and 2 bases from J; junction bases left unmatched: 11. Per germline, CDR1 KGHSH and CDR2 LQKENI. The CDR3 coding sequence is TGTGCCAGCTCACCTAAAGGGACAGGGCTATTAACCTACGAGCAGTACTTC. Its protein is CASSPKGTGLLTYEQYF. Looking up the rest from reference TRBV18 and TRBJ2-7 gives the full variable domain: NAGVMQNPRHLVRRRGQEARLRCSPMKGHSHVYWYRQLPEEGLKFMVYLQKENIIDESGMPKERFSAEFPKEGPSILRIQQVVRGDSAAYFCASSPKGTGLLTYEQYFGPGTRLTVT.

This clone was recorded once. The chain joins TRBV9 to TRBJ2-3; 7 bases map to TRBD2. CDR1 and CDR2 from the germline V gene are SGDLS and YYNGEE. The trim removed 3 bases at V and 2 bases at J, leaving 9 bases unmatched. CDR3 size: 16 residues. DNA for the CDR3: TGTGCCAGCAGCGATGGACTAGGAACACACACAGATACGCAGTATTTT. It encodes CASSDGLGTHTDTQYF. Based on the CDR3 plus reference TRBV9 and TRBJ2-3, the full variable domain is DSGVTQTPKHLITATGQRVTLRCSPRSGDLSVYWYQQSLDQGLQFLIQYYNGEERAKGNILERFSAQQFPDLHSELNLSSLELGDSALYFCASSDGLGTHTDTQYFGPGTRLTVL.

The V gene is TRBV7-2, the J gene TRBJ2-5; 10 bases are shared with TRBD2. This CDR3 is 17 amino acids long. J gave up 1 base and V 5 bases, and 10 bases lay outside the gene matches. Germline assignment: CDR1 SGHTA and CDR2 FQGNSA. The CDR3 loop reads CASSPSVAGGLQETQYF. In DNA, the CDR3 is TGTGCCAGCAGCCCTTCTGTAGCGGGAGGTCTCCAAGAGACCCAGTACTTC.